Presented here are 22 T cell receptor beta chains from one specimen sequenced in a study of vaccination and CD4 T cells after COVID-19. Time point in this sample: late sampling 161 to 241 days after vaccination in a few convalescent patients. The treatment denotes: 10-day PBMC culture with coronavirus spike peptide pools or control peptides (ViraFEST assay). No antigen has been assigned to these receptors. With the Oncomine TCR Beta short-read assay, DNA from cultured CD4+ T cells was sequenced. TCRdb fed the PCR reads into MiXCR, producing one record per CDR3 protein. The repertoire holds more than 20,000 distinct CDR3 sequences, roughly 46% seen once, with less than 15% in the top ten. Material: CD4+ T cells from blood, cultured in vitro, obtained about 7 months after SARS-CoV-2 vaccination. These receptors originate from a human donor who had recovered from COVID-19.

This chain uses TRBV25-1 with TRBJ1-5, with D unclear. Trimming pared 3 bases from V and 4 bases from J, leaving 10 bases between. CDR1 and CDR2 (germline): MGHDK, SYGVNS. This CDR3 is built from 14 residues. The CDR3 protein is CASSDSGLNQPQHF. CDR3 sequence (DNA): TGTGCCAGCAGTGACTCCGGCCTGAATCAGCCCCAGCATTTT. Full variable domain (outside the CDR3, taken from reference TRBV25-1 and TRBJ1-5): EADIYQTPRYLVIGTGKKITLECSQTMGHDKMYWYQQDPGMELHLIHYSYGVNSTEKGDLSSESTVSRIRTEHFPLTLESARPSHTSQYLCASSDSGLNQPQHFGDGTRLSIL.

CDR3 sequence reads: CASSYGRDPINEQFF. DNA of the CDR3: TGTGCCAGCAGTTACGGCCGGGACCCTATCAATGAGCAGTTCTTC. J is TRBJ2-1 and V is TRBV6-5, with D perhaps being TRBD1 or TRBD2 (5 bases each). The germline gives CDR1 MNHEY, CDR2 SVGAGI. The CDR3 covers 15 residues. V lost 2 bases to trimming and J lost 6 bases, with 14 bases between them.

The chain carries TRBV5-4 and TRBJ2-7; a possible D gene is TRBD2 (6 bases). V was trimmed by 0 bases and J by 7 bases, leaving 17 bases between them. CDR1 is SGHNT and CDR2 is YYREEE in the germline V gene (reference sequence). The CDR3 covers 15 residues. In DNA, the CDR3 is TGTGCCAGCAGCTTGGAGCGGGCAGGGAACAATGAGCAGTACTTC. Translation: CASSLERAGNNEQYF.

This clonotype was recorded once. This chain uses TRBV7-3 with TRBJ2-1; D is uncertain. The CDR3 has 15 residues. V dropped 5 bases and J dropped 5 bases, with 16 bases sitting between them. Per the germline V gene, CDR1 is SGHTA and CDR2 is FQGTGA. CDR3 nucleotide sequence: TGTGCCAGCAGCCAAGATTTCGTCGACAACAATGAGCAGTTCTTC. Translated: CASSQDFVDNNEQFF.

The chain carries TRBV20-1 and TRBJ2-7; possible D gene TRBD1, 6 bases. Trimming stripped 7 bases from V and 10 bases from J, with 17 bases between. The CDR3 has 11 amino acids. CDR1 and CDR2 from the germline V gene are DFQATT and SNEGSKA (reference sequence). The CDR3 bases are TGCAGTGTACAGGGATCGGGATCCCAGTACTTC. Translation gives CSVQGSGSQYF.

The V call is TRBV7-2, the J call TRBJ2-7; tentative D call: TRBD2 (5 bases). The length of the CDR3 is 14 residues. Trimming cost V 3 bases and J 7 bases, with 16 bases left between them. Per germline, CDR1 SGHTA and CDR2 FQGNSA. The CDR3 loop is CASSFQASPEEQYF. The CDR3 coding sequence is TGTGCCAGCAGCTTTCAAGCTAGCCCGGAGGAGCAGTACTTC.

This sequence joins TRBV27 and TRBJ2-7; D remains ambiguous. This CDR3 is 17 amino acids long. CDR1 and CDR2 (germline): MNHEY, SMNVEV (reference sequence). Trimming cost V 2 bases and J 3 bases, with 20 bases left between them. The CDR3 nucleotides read TGTGCCAGCAGTTTAGGCCCTGACCCAGGATCCGGCTACGAGCAGTACTTC. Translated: CASSLGPDPGSGYEQYF.

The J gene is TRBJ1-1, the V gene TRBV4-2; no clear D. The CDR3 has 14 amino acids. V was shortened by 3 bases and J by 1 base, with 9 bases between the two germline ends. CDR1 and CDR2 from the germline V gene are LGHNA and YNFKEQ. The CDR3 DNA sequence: TGTGCCAGCAGCCAGGGAGGCGGGAACACTGAAGCTTTCTTT. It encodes CASSQGGGNTEAFF.

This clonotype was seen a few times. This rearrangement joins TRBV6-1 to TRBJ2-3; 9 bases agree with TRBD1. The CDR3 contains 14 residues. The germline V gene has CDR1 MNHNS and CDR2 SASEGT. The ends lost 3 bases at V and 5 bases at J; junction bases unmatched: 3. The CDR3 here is CASSEYRGQDTQYF. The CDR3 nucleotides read TGTGCCAGCAGTGAGTACAGGGGGCAAGATACGCAGTATTTT.

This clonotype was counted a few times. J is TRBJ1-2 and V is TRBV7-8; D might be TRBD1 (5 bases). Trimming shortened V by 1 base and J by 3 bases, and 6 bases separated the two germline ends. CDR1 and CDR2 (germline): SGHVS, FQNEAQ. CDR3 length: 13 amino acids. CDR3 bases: TGTGCCAGCAGCTTAGGACAGTACTATGGCTACACCTTC. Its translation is CASSLGQYYGYTF. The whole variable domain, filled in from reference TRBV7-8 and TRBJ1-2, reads GAGVSQSPRYKVAKRGQDVALRCDPISGHVSLFWYQQALGQGPEFLTYFQNEAQLDKSGLPSDRFFAERPEGSVSTLKIQRTQQEDSAVYLCASSLGQYYGYTFGSGTRLTVV.

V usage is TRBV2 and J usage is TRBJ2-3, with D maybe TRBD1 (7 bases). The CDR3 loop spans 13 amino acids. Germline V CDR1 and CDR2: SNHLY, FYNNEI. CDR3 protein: CATTRDSGDTQYF. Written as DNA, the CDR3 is TGTGCTACCACGAGGGACAGCGGGGATACGCAGTATTTT.

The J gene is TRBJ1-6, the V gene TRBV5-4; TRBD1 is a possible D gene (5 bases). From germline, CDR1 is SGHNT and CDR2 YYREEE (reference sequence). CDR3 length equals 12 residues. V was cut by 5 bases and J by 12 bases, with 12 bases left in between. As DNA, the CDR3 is TGTGCCAGCAGTGGGGGGGAGCGACCCCTCCACTTT. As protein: CASSGGERPLHF.

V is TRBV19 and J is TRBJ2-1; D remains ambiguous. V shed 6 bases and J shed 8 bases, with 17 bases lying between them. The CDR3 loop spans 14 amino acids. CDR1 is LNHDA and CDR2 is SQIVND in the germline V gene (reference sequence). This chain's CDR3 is CASRDDPTLDEQFF. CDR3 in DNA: TGTGCCAGTAGGGACGACCCTACCCTCGATGAGCAGTTCTTC. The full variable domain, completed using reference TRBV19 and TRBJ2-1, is DGGITQSPKYLFRKEGQNVTLSCEQNLNHDAMYWYRQDPGQGLRLIYYSQIVNDFQKGDIAEGYSVSREKKESFPLTVTSAQKNPTAFYLCASRDDPTLDEQFFGPGTRLTVL.

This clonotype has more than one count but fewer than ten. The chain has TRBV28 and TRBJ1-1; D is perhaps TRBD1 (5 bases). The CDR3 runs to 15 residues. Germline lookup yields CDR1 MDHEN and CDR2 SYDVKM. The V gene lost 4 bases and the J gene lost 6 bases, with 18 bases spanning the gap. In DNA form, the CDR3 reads TGTGCCAGCAGTTGGGGTGCGGGGGGGTTCTCTGAAGCTTTCTTT. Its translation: CASSWGAGGFSEAFF.

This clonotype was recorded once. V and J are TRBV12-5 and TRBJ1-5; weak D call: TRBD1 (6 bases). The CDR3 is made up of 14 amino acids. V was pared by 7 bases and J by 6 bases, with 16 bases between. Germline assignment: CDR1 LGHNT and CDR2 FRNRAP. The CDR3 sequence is CASAQSTGGQPQHF. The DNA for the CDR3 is TGTGCTAGTGCCCAGTCGACAGGTGGTCAGCCCCAGCATTTT.

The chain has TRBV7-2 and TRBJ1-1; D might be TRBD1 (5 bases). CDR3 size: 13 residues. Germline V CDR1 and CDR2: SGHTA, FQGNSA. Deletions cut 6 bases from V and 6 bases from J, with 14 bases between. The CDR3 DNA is TGTGCCAGCAGACCGCAGGAGACAGCTGAAGCTTTCTTT. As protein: CASRPQETAEAFF.

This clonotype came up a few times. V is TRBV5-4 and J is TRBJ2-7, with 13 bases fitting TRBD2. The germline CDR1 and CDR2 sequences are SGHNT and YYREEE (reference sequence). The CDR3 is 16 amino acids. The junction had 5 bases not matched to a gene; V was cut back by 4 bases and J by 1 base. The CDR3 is CASSRGLAGSSYEQYF. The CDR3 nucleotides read TGTGCCAGCAGCAGGGGACTAGCGGGGAGTTCCTACGAGCAGTACTTC. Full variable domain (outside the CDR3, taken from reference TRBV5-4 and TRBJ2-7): ETGVTQSPTHLIKTRGQQVTLRCSSQSGHNTVSWYQQALGQGPQFIFQYYREEENGRGNFPPRFSGLQFPNYSSELNVNALELDDSALYLCASSRGLAGSSYEQYFGPGTRLTVT.

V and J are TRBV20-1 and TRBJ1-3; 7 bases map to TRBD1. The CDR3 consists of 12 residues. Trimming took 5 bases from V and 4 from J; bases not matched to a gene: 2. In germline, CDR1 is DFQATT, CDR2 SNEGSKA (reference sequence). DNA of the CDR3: TGCAGTGCTGGGGGACAGGGAAACACCATATATTTT. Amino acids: CSAGGQGNTIYF.

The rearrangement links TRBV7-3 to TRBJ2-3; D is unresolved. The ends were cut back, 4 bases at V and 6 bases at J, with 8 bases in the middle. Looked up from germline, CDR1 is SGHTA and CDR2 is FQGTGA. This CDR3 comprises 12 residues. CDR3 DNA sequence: TGTGCCAGCAGCTCCCTCCCGGATACGCAGTATTTT. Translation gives CASSSLPDTQYF.

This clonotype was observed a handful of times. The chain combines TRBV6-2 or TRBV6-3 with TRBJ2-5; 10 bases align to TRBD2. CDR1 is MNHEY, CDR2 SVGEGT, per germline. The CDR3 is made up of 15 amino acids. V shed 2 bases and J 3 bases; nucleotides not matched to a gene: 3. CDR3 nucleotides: TGTGCCAGCAGTTACCGTCTAGCGGGAGAAGAGACCCAGTACTTC. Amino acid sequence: CASSYRLAGEETQYF.

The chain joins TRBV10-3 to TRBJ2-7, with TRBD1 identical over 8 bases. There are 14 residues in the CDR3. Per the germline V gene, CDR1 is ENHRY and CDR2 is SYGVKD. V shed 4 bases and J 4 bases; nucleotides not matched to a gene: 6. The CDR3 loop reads CAISAGTGFYEQYF. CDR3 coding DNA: TGTGCCATCAGTGCGGGGACAGGATTTTACGAGCAGTACTTC.

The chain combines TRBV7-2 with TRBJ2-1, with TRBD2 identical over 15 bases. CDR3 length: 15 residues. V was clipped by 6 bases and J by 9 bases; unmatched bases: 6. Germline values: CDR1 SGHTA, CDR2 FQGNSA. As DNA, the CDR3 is TGTGCCAGCAGTCCGCCGGGACTAGCGGGGGGTGAGCAGTTCTTC. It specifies CASSPPGLAGGEQFF.